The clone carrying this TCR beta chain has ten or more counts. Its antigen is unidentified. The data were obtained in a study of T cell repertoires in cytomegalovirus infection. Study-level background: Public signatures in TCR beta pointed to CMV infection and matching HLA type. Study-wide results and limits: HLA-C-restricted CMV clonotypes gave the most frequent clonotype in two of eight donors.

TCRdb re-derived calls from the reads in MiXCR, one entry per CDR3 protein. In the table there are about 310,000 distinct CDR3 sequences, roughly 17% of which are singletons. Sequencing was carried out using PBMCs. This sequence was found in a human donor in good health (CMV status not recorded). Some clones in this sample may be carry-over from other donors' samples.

The CDR3 loop reads CASGYQETQYF. For the CDR3, the DNA is TGTGCCAGCGGGTACCAAGAGACCCAGTACTTC. The V gene is TRBV7-8, the J gene TRBJ2-5; no definite D call. The length of the CDR3 is 11 residues. The V end was cut by 8 bases, the J end by 0 bases, with 4 bases between. The germline V gene encodes CDR1 SGHVS and CDR2 FQNEAQ.